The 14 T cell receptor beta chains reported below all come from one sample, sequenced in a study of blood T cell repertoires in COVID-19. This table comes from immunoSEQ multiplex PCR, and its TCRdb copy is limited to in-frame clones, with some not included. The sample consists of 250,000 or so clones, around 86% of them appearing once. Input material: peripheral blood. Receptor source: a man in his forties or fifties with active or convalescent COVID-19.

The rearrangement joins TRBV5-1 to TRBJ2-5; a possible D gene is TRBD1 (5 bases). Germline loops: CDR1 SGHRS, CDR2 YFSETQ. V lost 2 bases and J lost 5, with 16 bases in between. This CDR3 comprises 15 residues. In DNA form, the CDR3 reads TGCGCCAGCAGCTTCGACAGAAATCTCCTGGAGACCCAGTACTTC. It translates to CASSFDRNLLETQYF.

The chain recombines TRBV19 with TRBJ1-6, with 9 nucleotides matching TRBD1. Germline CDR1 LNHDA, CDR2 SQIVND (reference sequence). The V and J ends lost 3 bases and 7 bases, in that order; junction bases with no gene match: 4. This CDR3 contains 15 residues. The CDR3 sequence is CASSMGDRENSPLHF. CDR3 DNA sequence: TGTGCCAGTAGTATGGGGGACAGGGAGAATTCACCCCTCCACTTT. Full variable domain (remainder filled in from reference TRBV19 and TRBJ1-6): DGGITQSPKYLFRKEGQNVTLSCEQNLNHDAMYWYRQDPGQGLRLIYYSQIVNDFQKGDIAEGYSVSREKKESFPLTVTSAQKNPTAFYLCASSMGDRENSPLHFGNGTRLTVT.

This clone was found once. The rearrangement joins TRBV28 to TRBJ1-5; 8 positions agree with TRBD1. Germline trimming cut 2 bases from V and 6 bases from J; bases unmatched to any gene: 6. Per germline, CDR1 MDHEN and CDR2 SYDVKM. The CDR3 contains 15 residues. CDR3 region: CASSLQQGVGQPQHF. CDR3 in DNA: TGTGCCAGCAGTTTACAACAGGGGGTTGGTCAGCCCCAGCATTTT.

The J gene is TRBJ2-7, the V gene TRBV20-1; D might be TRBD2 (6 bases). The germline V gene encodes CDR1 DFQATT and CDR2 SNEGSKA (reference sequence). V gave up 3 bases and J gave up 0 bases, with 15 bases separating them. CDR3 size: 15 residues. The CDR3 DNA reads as TGCAGTGCTAGTGATGGGGGGAAGGTCTCCTACGAGCAGTACTTC. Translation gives CSASDGGKVSYEQYF.

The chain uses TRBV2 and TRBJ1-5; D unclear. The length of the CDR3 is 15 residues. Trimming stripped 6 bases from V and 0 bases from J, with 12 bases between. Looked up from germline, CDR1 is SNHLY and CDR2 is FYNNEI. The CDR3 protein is CASRADSYSNQPQHF. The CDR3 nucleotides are TGTGCCAGCAGGGCCGACTCTTATAGCAATCAGCCCCAGCATTTT.

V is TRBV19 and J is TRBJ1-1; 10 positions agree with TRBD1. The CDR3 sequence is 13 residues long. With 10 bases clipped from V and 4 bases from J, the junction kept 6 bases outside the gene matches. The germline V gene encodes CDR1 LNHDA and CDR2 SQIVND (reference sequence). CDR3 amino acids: CATLTGGLTEAFF. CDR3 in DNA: TGTGCCACCCTGACAGGGGGCCTCACTGAAGCTTTCTTT.

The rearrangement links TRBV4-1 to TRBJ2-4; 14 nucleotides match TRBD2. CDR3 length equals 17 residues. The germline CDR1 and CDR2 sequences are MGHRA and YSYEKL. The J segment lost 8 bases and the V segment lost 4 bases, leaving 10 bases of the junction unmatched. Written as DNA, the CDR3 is TGCGCCAGCAGCCCACCCGCCGGGACTAGCGGGAGTGACATTCAGTACTTC. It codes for CASSPPAGTSGSDIQYF.

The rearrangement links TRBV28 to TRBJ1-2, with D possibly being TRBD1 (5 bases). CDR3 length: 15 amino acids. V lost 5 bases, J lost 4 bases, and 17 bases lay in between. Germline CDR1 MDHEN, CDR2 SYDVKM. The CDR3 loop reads CASSAGGADGYGYTF. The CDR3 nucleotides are TGTGCCAGCAGTGCAGGAGGGGCCGATGGCTATGGCTACACCTTC.

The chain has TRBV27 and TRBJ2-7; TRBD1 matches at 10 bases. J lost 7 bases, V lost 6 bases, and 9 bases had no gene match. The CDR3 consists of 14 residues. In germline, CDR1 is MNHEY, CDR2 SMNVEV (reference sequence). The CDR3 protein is CASSTGTGVREQYF. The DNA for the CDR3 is TGTGCCAGCAGCACCGGGACAGGGGTTAGGGAGCAGTACTTC.

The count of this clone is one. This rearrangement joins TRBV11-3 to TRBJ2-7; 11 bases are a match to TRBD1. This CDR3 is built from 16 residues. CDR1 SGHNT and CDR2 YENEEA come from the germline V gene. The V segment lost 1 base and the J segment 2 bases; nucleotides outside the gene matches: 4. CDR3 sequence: CASSLGGTGGTYEQYF. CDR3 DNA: TGTGCCAGCAGCTTAGGAGGGACAGGGGGTACCTACGAGCAGTACTTC.

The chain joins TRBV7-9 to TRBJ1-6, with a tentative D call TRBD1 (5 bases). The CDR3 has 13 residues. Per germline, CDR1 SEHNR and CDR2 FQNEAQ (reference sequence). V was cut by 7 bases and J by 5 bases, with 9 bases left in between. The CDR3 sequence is CASTTVHNSPLHF. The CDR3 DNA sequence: TGTGCCAGCACGACAGTACATAATTCACCCCTCCACTTT.

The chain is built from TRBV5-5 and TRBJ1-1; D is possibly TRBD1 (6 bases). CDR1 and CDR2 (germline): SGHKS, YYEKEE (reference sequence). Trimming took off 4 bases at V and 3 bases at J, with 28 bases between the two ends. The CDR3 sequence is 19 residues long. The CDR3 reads CASSPRSTGPQGVDTEAFF. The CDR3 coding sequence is TGTGCCAGCAGCCCCCGCTCAACAGGGCCCCAAGGGGTGGACACTGAAGCTTTCTTT.

This CDR3 is CASRRDPGETQYF. For the CDR3, the DNA is TGCGCCAGCAGGCGAGATCCGGGAGAGACCCAGTACTTC. The chain carries TRBV5-1 and TRBJ2-5; D uncertain. The CDR3 has 13 residues. The germline V gene encodes CDR1 SGHRS and CDR2 YFSETQ. With 5 bases removed from V and 4 bases from J, the gap between germline ends came to 12 bases.

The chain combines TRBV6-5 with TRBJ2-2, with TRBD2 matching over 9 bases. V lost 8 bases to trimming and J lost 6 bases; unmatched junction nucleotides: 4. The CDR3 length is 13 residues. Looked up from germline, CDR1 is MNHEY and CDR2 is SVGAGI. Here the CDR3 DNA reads TGTGCCAGCGTGGGACTAGCCCCCGGGGAGCTGTTTTTT. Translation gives CASVGLAPGELFF.